The text below deals with one T cell receptor (beta chain). The source of the sample is a study of OX40 agonist ivuxolimab in advanced cancers. The germline CDR1 and CDR2 sequences are MDHEN and SYDVKM. The CDR3 is 15 amino acids. Trimming removed 7 bases at V and 0 bases at J, with 13 bases between. Measured with immunoSEQ multiplex PCR; TCRdb has only the in-frame clones, and not every one. Of tens of thousands of clones listed, over 75% are singletons. The sample here was CD4+ or CD8+ T cells sorted from blood, taken in a trial of the OX40 agonist ivuxolimab. J is TRBJ1-3 and V is TRBV28, with TRBD1 as a possible D gene (5 bases). The receptor was derived from an adult with an advanced solid tumor such as melanoma, head and neck, liver or kidney cancer. The CDR3 DNA follows: TGTGCCAGCACCCTCCCGACAGTCTCTGGAAACACCATATATTTT. Protein sequence: CASTLPTVSGNTIYF. The whole variable domain, remainder taken from reference TRBV28 and TRBJ1-3, is DVKVTQSSRYLVKRTGEKVFLECVQDMDHENMFWYRQDPGLGLRLIYFSYDVKMKEKGDIPEGYSVSREKKERFSLILESASTNQTSMYLCASTLPTVSGNTIYFGEGSWLTVV.